A selection of T cell receptor beta chains follows, all from one sample in a study of T cells in Graves' hyperthyroidism and ophthalmopathy. TCRdb fed the multiplex PCR reads into MiXCR, producing one record per CDR3 protein. Of 500,000 to 650,000 distinct CDR3 sequences listed, roughly 14% are singletons. Sequencing was done on a sample of blood. All receptors derive from a woman in her forties or fifties with Graves' ophthalmopathy. Both conserved end residues are part of each CDR3. The D gene is left open where the match is weak. Expanded clones are given a class, and other clones once, few, many or no size at all.

D gene: .; V gene: TRBV6-1; J gene: TRBJ2-2; clone size: few; CDR3 DNA: TGTGCCGGCAGTCCAAACACCGGGGAGCTGTTTTTT; CDR3 protein: CAGSPNTGELFF
D gene: .; V gene: TRBV20-1; J gene: TRBJ2-1; clone size: many; CDR3 DNA: TGCAGTGCTAGAGATAGGGTGCCGCGGCGGAACTACAATGAGCAGTTCTTC; CDR3 protein: CSARDRVPRRNYNEQFF
D gene: TRBD1; V gene: TRBV29-1; J gene: TRBJ2-5; clone size: .; CDR3 DNA: TGCAGCGTTGAAATGTTGGGACAGAGACAAGAGACCCAGTACTTC; CDR3 protein: CSVEMLGQRQETQYF
D gene: TRBD2; V gene: TRBV7-9; J gene: TRBJ2-2; clone size: .; CDR3 DNA: TGTGCCAGCAGCGAACTCAGACTAGCGGAGAACACCGGGGAGCTGTTTTTT; CDR3 protein: CASSELRLAENTGELFF
D gene: .; V gene: TRBV20-1; J gene: TRBJ2-5; clone size: few; CDR3 DNA: TGCAGTGCTAGAGGAGATAGATCTCCAGAGACCCAGTACTTC; CDR3 protein: CSARGDRSPETQYF
D gene: .; V gene: TRBV7-6; J gene: TRBJ2-7; clone size: .; CDR3 DNA: TGTGCCAGCAGCTTACGGGACGCCCCTATCTACGAGCAGTACTTC; CDR3 protein: CASSLRDAPIYEQYF
D gene: .; V gene: TRBV7-2; J gene: TRBJ1-6; clone size: few; CDR3 DNA: TGTGTCAGCAGCCTCAACCTTGGTTCACCCCTCCACTTT; CDR3 protein: CVSSLNLGSPLHF
D gene: TRBD1; V gene: TRBV19; J gene: TRBJ1-1; clone size: .; CDR3 DNA: TGTGCCAGTAGTAGTAAGGACAGGGCGTCAATGAACACTGAAGCTTTCTTT; CDR3 protein: CASSSKDRASMNTEAFF
D gene: TRBD2; V gene: TRBV5-1; J gene: TRBJ2-7; clone size: many; CDR3 DNA: TGCGCCAGCAGCTTGCCCGCGACGGGGGGGTCTGGTGAGCAGTACTTC; CDR3 protein: CASSLPATGGSGEQYF
D gene: .; V gene: TRBV5-1; J gene: TRBJ2-7; clone size: many; CDR3 DNA: TGCGCCAGCAGCTTGGATGTCTCCTACGAGCAGTACTTC; CDR3 protein: CASSLDVSYEQYF
D gene: TRBD1; V gene: TRBV6-6; J gene: TRBJ1-5; clone size: .; CDR3 DNA: TGTGCCAGCAGTTACGACAGGGGGCTCGATCAGCCCCAGCATTTT; CDR3 protein: CASSYDRGLDQPQHF
D gene: .; V gene: TRBV7-2; J gene: TRBJ2-3; clone size: many; CDR3 DNA: TGTGCCAGCAGCAGAAAAGAGACTAGATTTTCAGATACGCAGTATTTT; CDR3 protein: CASSRKETRFSDTQYF
D gene: .; V gene: TRBV5-1; J gene: TRBJ2-5; clone size: few; CDR3 DNA: TGCGCCAGCAGCTTGGTCGCCGGACTTAAAGAGACCCAGTACTTC; CDR3 protein: CASSLVAGLKETQYF
D gene: TRBD1; V gene: TRBV19; J gene: TRBJ2-1; clone size: .; CDR3 DNA: TGTGCCAGTAGTGGTAGCAGGGGGCACAATGAGCAGTTCTTC; CDR3 protein: CASSGSRGHNEQFF
D gene: .; V gene: TRBV5-1; J gene: TRBJ2-1; clone size: many; CDR3 DNA: TGCGCCAGCAGCTTGGCCTTGCGGGCCAATAACAATGAGCAGTTCTTC; CDR3 protein: CASSLALRANNNEQFF
D gene: .; V gene: TRBV24-1; J gene: TRBJ2-2; clone size: .; CDR3 DNA: TGTGCCACCAGTGATATTCCGAACACCGGGGAGCTGTTTTTT; CDR3 protein: CATSDIPNTGELFF
D gene: .; V gene: TRBV28; J gene: TRBJ2-4; clone size: .; CDR3 DNA: TGTGCCAGCATCGAGGGAAACATTCAGTACTTC; CDR3 protein: CASIEGNIQYF
D gene: TRBD1; V gene: TRBV28; J gene: TRBJ1-5; clone size: .; CDR3 DNA: TGTGCCAGCAGTTATCTAAGTTATAGGACAGGGGGTCAGCCCCAGCATTTT; CDR3 protein: CASSYLSYRTGGQPQHF
D gene: .; V gene: TRBV27; J gene: TRBJ2-1; clone size: many; CDR3 DNA: TGTGCCAGCAGTTTTGTGGGGGGAGGTGAGCAGTTCTTC; CDR3 protein: CASSFVGGGEQFF
D gene: .; V gene: TRBV27; J gene: TRBJ2-1; clone size: .; CDR3 DNA: TGTGCCAGCAGTTTACCGGGTTTAGCTGGGGTTGAGCAGTTCTTC; CDR3 protein: CASSLPGLAGVEQFF
D gene: TRBD1; V gene: TRBV9; J gene: TRBJ1-6; clone size: .; CDR3 DNA: TGTGCCAGCAGCGTAGTCGGGGACAGATCTTCACCCCTCCACTTT; CDR3 protein: CASSVVGDRSSPLHF
D gene: TRBD2; V gene: TRBV29-1; J gene: TRBJ2-1; clone size: few; CDR3 DNA: TGCAGCGTAGGACTAGCGGGAGATGCCTACAATGAGCAGTTCTTC; CDR3 protein: CSVGLAGDAYNEQFF
D gene: TRBD1; V gene: TRBV2; J gene: TRBJ1-6; clone size: few; CDR3 DNA: TGTGCCAGCAGTACGGACAGGGGAGGTTCACCCCTCCACTTT; CDR3 protein: CASSTDRGGSPLHF
D gene: .; V gene: TRBV28; J gene: TRBJ2-3; clone size: many; CDR3 DNA: TGTGCCAGCAGTTTCGGGATCCTTAGCACAGATACGCAGTATTTT; CDR3 protein: CASSFGILSTDTQYF
D gene: TRBD2; V gene: TRBV7-8; J gene: TRBJ2-2; clone size: many; CDR3 DNA: TGTGCCAGCAGCTTTGAACGGGAGGTATACACCGGGGAGCTGTTTTTT; CDR3 protein: CASSFEREVYTGELFF
D gene: TRBD2; V gene: TRBV5-1; J gene: TRBJ2-2; clone size: .; CDR3 DNA: TGCGCCAGCAGCTACGGTAGCGGGATGGTCCGTACAGGGGAGCTGTTTTTT; CDR3 protein: CASSYGSGMVRTGELFF
D gene: .; V gene: TRBV20-1; J gene: TRBJ2-5; clone size: .; CDR3 DNA: TGCAGTGCTAGAGTTTCAGGGCGGGAAGAGACCCAGTACTTC; CDR3 protein: CSARVSGREETQYF
D gene: .; V gene: TRBV2; J gene: TRBJ2-7; clone size: many; CDR3 DNA: TGTGCCAGCAGTGAGAGCTTGGAGGATTCCTCCTACGAGCAGTACTTC; CDR3 protein: CASSESLEDSSYEQYF
D gene: TRBD1; V gene: TRBV5-6; J gene: TRBJ2-1; clone size: many; CDR3 DNA: TGTGCCAGCAGCCGGACAGGGATGGGTTCGCCCTACAATGAGCAGTTCTTC; CDR3 protein: CASSRTGMGSPYNEQFF
D gene: TRBD2; V gene: TRBV19; J gene: TRBJ2-3; clone size: .; CDR3 DNA: TGTGCCAGCAAAGCCGTGGGACTAGTAAATACGCAGTATTTT; CDR3 protein: CASKAVGLVNTQYF
D gene: .; V gene: TRBV7-2; J gene: TRBJ1-1; clone size: many; CDR3 DNA: TGTGCCAGCAGCTTACAATGGACTGAAGCTTTCTTT; CDR3 protein: CASSLQWTEAFF
D gene: .; V gene: TRBV11-3; J gene: TRBJ2-5; clone size: .; CDR3 DNA: TGTGTCAGCAGCCTCAATTCCGGGACAATCGCAGAGACCCAGTACTTC; CDR3 protein: CVSSLNSGTIAETQYF
D gene: TRBD2; V gene: TRBV5-1; J gene: TRBJ2-1; clone size: .; CDR3 DNA: TGCGCCAGCAGCTCCGGACTAGCGGGAGTGGGGGGTGATGAGCAGTTCTTC; CDR3 protein: CASSSGLAGVGGDEQFF
D gene: .; V gene: TRBV20-1; J gene: TRBJ1-1; clone size: many; CDR3 DNA: TGCAGTGCTAGAGTTAGCCTAGGGAGGACTGAAGCTTTCTTT; CDR3 protein: CSARVSLGRTEAFF
D gene: .; V gene: TRBV18; J gene: TRBJ1-2; clone size: many; CDR3 DNA: TGTGCCAGCTCACCTAAATCCTTAGACATACTCGACTATGGCTACACCTTC; CDR3 protein: CASSPKSLDILDYGYTF
D gene: TRBD2; V gene: TRBV2; J gene: TRBJ2-5; clone size: many; CDR3 DNA: TGTGCCAGCAGTGACCCTAGCGGGACACAAGAGACCCAGTACTTC; CDR3 protein: CASSDPSGTQETQYF
D gene: TRBD1; V gene: TRBV20-1; J gene: TRBJ2-7; clone size: many; CDR3 DNA: TGCAGTGGTACCAGGGGGACACGAGACGAGCAGTACTTC; CDR3 protein: CSGTRGTRDEQYF